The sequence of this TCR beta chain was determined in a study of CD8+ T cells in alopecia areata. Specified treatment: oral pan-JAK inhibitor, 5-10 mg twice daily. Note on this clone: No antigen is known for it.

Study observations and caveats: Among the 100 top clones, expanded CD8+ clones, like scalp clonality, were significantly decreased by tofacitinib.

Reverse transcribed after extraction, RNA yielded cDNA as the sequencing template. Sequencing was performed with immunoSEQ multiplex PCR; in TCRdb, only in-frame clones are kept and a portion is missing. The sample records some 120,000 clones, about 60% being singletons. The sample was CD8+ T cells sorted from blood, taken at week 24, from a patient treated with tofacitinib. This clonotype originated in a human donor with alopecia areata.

DNA of the CDR3: TGTGCCAGTAGTATCCTTTATAGCAATCAGCCCCAGCATTTT. This gives the protein CASSILYSNQPQHF. The V gene is TRBV19, the J gene TRBJ1-5; no clear D. The CDR3 loop spans 14 amino acids. Germline loops: CDR1 LNHDA, CDR2 SQIVND (reference sequence). The V end lost 3 bases, the J end lost 0 bases, and 6 bases lay between the germline ends.